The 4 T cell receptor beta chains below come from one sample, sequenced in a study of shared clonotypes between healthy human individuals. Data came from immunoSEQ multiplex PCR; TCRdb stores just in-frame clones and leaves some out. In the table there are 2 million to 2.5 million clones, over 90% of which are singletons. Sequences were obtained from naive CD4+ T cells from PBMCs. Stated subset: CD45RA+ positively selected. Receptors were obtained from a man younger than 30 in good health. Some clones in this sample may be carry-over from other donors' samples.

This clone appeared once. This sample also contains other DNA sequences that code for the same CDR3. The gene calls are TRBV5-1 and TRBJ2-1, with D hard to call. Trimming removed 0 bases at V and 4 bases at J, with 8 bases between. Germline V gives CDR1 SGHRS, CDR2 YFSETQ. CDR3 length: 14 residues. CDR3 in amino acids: CASSLGSRYNEQFF. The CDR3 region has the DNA TGCGCCAGCAGCTTGGGATCGCGGTACAATGAGCAGTTCTTC.

The CDR3 sequence is CASSVRISSYEQYF. DNA of the CDR3: TGTGCCAGCAGTGTCCGAATCAGTTCCTACGAGCAGTACTTC. The gene calls are TRBV27 and TRBJ2-7; no firm D call. The CDR3 has 14 residues. Between the trimmed V and J ends, which lost 5 bases and 1 base, there was a span of 12 bases. The germline CDR1 and CDR2 sequences are MNHEY and SMNVEV (reference sequence).

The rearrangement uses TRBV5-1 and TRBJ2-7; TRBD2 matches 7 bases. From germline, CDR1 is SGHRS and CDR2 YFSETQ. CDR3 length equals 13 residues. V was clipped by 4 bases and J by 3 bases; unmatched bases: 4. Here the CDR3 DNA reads TGCGCCAGCAGCGAACCGGGAGGCTACGAGCAGTACTTC. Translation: CASSEPGGYEQYF.

CDR3 DNA: TGCGCCAGCAGCTTGGTTCCGGGTGTGGATGAGCAGTTCTTC. Protein sequence: CASSLVPGVDEQFF. The genes are TRBV5-1 and TRBJ2-1; no clear D. The CDR3 is made up of 14 amino acids. Trimming left V 0 bases short and J 8 bases short, with 12 bases between. CDR1 and CDR2 from the germline V gene are SGHRS and YFSETQ.